These T cell receptor beta chains were read from a single sample in a study of OX40 agonist ivuxolimab in advanced cancers. The table came from immunoSEQ multiplex PCR; TCRdb's copy has only in-frame clones and leaves some out. The data contain roughly 70,000 clones, almost 85% of them singletons. Sample: CD4+ or CD8+ T cells sorted from blood, taken in a trial of the OX40 agonist ivuxolimab. All receptors come from an adult with an advanced solid tumor such as melanoma, head and neck, liver or kidney cancer. The conserved cysteine and the conserved F or W are not part of the CDR3 here. The order of the fields is CDR3 length, J gene, V gene, CDR3 protein.

>11|TRBJ1-2|TRBV4-3
ASSQDRGQGYT
>16|TRBJ2-1|TRBV2
ASSEDSPQRGGYNEQF
>18|TRBJ2-7|TRBV23-1
ASSRPSTGGTSGRAYEQY
>12|TRBJ1-1|TRBV5-1
ASSLDTGVVEAF
>12|TRBJ1-3|TRBV2
ATRPNGSGNTIY
>11|TRBJ1-2|TRBV5-6
ASSLAAAYGYT
>14|TRBJ2-3|TRBV5-1
ASSLGGTGGLYTQY
>12|TRBJ1-1|TRBV5-1
ASSPGTGNTEAF
>13|TRBJ2-5|TRBV6-1
ASSELAGGGETQY
>16|TRBJ2-7|TRBV2
ASSAPRDSSHRGYEQY
>13|TRBJ1-4|TRBV9
ASTPGGSTNEKLF
>14|TRBJ2-7|TRBV5-1
ASSPGGSGGDYEQY
>12|TRBJ1-4|TRBV2
ASSDVEAGEKLF
>11|TRBJ1-6|TRBV6-6
ASGDRATSPLH
>13|TRBJ2-1|TRBV15
ATSRGAASVHEQF
>12|TRBJ1-6|TRBV5-1
ASSFQGTDSPLH
>9|TRBJ1-1|TRBV11-3
ASSMNTEAF
>13|TRBJ2-2|TRBV2
ASLGGTTNTGELF
>12|TRBJ1-2|TRBV5-4
ASSRGQGEYGYT
>11|TRBJ1-6|TRBV6-5
ASTRGPHSPLH
>14|TRBJ2-7|TRBV9
ASSVGYFRSLDEQY
>12|TRBJ2-2|TRBV18
ASSVDSNTGELF
>17|TRBJ2-2|TRBV6-4
ASSKTHILGGPDTGELF
>12|TRBJ2-7|TRBV28
ASSFPDRGYEQY
>15|TRBJ2-1|TRBV5-1
ASSEKTSGDSYNEQF
>12|TRBJ2-2|TRBV5-1
ASSLAGNTGELF
>14|TRBJ1-2|TRBV4-3
ASSQDRRDGLYGYT
>12|TRBJ2-2|TRBV29-1
SVVETGGTGELF
>14|TRBJ2-1|TRBV7-8
ASSLTGQGLYNEQF
>12|TRBJ2-7|TRBV28
ASSLADRAYEQY
>10|TRBJ2-1|TRBV6-6
ASSYSSNEQF
>10|TRBJ1-2|TRBV6-1
ASTDPLYGYT
>14|TRBJ2-3|TRBV6-4
ASSDSGTSKGDTQY
>11|TRBJ1-3|TRBV7-2
ASSWPQGNTIY
>11|TRBJ1-3|TRBV7-9
ASLGGSGNTIY
>12|TRBJ2-7|TRBV5-6
ASSLVGDPYEQY
>14|TRBJ1-5|TRBV28
ASSPTTGQGDKPQH
>11|TRBJ2-7|TRBV6-5
ASAAGTDYEQY
>12|TRBJ2-1|TRBV28
ASSPPLTSNEQF
>10|TRBJ2-5|TRBV19
ASRGAGATQY
>12|TRBJ2-1|TRBV29-1
SVVRTSGSYEQF
>12|TRBJ1-5|TRBV6-1
ASSEAGSGQPQH
>13|TRBJ2-5|TRBV2
ASSDIAGAQETQY
>11|TRBJ2-7|TRBV10-3
AIAGTAEREQY
>12|TRBJ2-1|TRBV5-1
ASSWGAGGPEQF
>11|TRBJ1-5|TRBV28
ASSLRVTGLQH
>10|TRBJ2-2|TRBV7-2
ASSLIGGELF
>14|TRBJ2-2|TRBV9
ASSPTGDLDTGELF
>13|TRBJ2-1|TRBV10-3
ATGTSGGFYNEQF
>15|TRBJ2-7|TRBV7-2
ASSSTGLAGRPYEQY
>13|TRBJ2-1|TRBV5-4
ASSRTSGNYNEQF
>14|TRBJ2-1|TRBV5-1
ASSSGGQNSYNEQF
>13|TRBJ2-1|TRBV19
ASSIFPALGNEQF
>12|TRBJ2-3|TRBV27
ASSFGTGADTQY
>11|TRBJ1-1|TRBV6-5
ASNPRGNTEAF
>14|TRBJ1-3|TRBV6-6
ASRLGTGTSGNTIY
>13|TRBJ1-2|TRBV15
ATSRGVASGRGYT
>12|TRBJ1-2|TRBV5-8
ASSLAWTDYGYT
>12|TRBJ2-2|TRBV10-3
ATGGQGRTGELF
>13|TRBJ1-2|TRBV7-2
ASTLGQASHYGYT